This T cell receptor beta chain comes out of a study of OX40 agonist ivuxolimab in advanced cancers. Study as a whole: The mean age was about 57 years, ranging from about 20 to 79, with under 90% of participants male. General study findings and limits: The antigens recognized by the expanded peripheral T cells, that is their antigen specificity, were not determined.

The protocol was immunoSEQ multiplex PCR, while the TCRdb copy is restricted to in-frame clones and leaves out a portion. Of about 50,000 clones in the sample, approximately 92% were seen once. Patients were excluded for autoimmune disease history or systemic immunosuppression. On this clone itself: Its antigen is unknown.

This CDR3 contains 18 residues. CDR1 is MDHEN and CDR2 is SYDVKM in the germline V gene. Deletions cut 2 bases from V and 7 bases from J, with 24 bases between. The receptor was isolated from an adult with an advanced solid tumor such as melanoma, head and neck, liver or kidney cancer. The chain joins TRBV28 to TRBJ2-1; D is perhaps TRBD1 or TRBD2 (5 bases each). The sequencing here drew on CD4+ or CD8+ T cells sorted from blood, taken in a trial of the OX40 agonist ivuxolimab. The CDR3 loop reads CASSLDLRRQGPINEQFF. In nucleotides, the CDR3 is TGTGCCAGCAGTTTAGACTTAAGGCGGCAGGGACCGATTAATGAGCAGTTCTTC.